These T cell receptor beta chains were read from a single sample in a study of T cell changes during pregnancy in multiple sclerosis. TCRdb's table, derived via immunoSEQ multiplex PCR, lists solely in-frame clones and lacks some. The sample consists of 25,000 to 35,000 clones, about 91% of them appearing once. This specimen was CD8+ T cells from peripheral blood mononuclear cells, taken in the first trimester of pregnancy. The receptors were gathered from a female donor with multiple sclerosis, enrolled in a pregnancy study. Each CDR3 is given with its conserved first and last residue. Each record gives: CDR3 protein, CDR3 DNA, J gene, V gene, D gene, clone size. A D gene is named only where the DNA matches it firmly. A row's size may be missing; if present it is once, few, many or a size class.

CASSGLGQSYEQYF	TGTGCCAGCAGTGGCCTGGGACAGTCCTACGAGCAGTACTTC	TRBJ2-7	TRBV6-1	TRBD1	once
CASTDSSGELFF	TGTGCCAGCACAGACAGTTCCGGGGAGCTGTTTTTT	TRBJ2-2	TRBV28	NA	NA
CASSLVSSGGYDTQYF	TGCGCCAGCAGCTTGGTTTCTAGCGGGGGTTATGATACGCAGTATTTT	TRBJ2-3	TRBV5-1	TRBD2	NA
CAGRQGAGEQYF	TGTGCCGGGCGACAGGGGGCTGGCGAGCAGTACTTC	TRBJ2-7	TRBV6-1	TRBD1	NA
CASSTEDRDTQDHEQYF	TGTGCCAGCAGTACTGAAGACCGGGACACTCAGGACCACGAGCAGTACTTC	TRBJ2-7	TRBV13	NA	NA
CASDAGTDPNYGYTF	TGTGCTTCTGATGCCGGGACAGATCCTAACTATGGCTACACCTTC	TRBJ1-2	TRBV30	TRBD1	NA
CASSRPDWTENTEAFF	TGCGCCAGCAGCCGCCCTGATTGGACAGAGAACACTGAAGCTTTCTTT	TRBJ1-1	TRBV5-1	NA	NA
CASSWTSGDYNEQFF	TGTGCCAGCAGCTGGACTAGCGGGGACTACAATGAGCAGTTCTTC	TRBJ2-1	TRBV5-6	TRBD2	NA
CASSPRLDRDWGSYGYTF	TGTGCCAGCAGCCCTAGACTCGACAGGGATTGGGGCTCCTATGGCTACACCTTC	TRBJ1-2	TRBV5-6	TRBD1	NA
CASSLGALTEAFF	TGTGCCAGCAGTTTAGGGGCCCTCACTGAAGCTTTCTTT	TRBJ1-1	TRBV27	NA	NA
CASSGTLNTEAFF	TGTGCCAGCAGCGGGACTCTTAACACTGAAGCTTTCTTT	TRBJ1-1	TRBV7-6	NA	NA
CASSQEWQLTGELFF	TGCGCCAGCAGCCAAGAATGGCAGTTAACCGGGGAGCTGTTTTTT	TRBJ2-2	TRBV4-3	NA	NA
CASSIALSLTEAFF	TGTGCCAGTAGTATAGCACTATCCCTCACTGAAGCTTTCTTT	TRBJ1-1	TRBV19	NA	NA
CASSQITIPYNEQFF	TGTGCCAGCAGCCAGATCACTATCCCCTACAATGAGCAGTTCTTC	TRBJ2-1	TRBV14	NA	NA
CASSWDNNEFYEQYF	TGTGCCAGCAGCTGGGACAACAACGAGTTCTACGAGCAGTACTTC	TRBJ2-7	TRBV4-2	NA	once
CASSTSGGADTQYF	TGTGCCAGCTCGACTAGCGGAGGGGCAGATACGCAGTATTTT	TRBJ2-3	TRBV18	TRBD2	NA
CATSRDREGGDSPLHF	TGTGCCACCAGCAGAGATCGGGAGGGAGGGGATTCACCCCTCCACTTT	TRBJ1-6	TRBV15	NA	NA
CASSAQGYEQYF	TGTGCCAGCAGTGCACAGGGTTACGAGCAGTACTTC	TRBJ2-7	TRBV27	NA	NA
CASSQPGHLYEQYF	TGTGCCAGCAGTCAACCGGGACACCTCTACGAGCAGTACTTC	TRBJ2-7	TRBV6-5	NA	NA
CASSLDRGADPYEQYF	TGCGCCAGCAGCTTGGATCGGGGTGCTGATCCCTACGAGCAGTACTTC	TRBJ2-7	TRBV5-1	NA	NA
CASSPMDSHQPQHF	TGTGCCAGCAGTCCAATGGACAGCCATCAGCCCCAGCATTTT	TRBJ1-5	TRBV27	NA	NA
CASSLGTETNEKLFF	TGTGCCAGCAGCCTCGGGACAGAAACTAATGAAAAACTGTTTTTT	TRBJ1-4	TRBV13	TRBD1	NA
CASSLDSGNTIYF	TGTGCCAGCAGCTTAGACAGTGGAAACACCATATATTTT	TRBJ1-3	TRBV7-3	NA	NA
CASSYGLGSYEQYF	TGTGCCAGCAGCTACGGACTAGGCTCCTACGAGCAGTACTTC	TRBJ2-7	TRBV7-2	TRBD2	NA
CASSPQGRYGYTF	TGTGCCAGCAGCCCACAGGGGCGGTATGGCTACACCTTC	TRBJ1-2	TRBV11-3	TRBD1	NA
CASSDLGLAGEQYF	TGTGCCAGCAGTGATTTGGGGCTAGCGGGCGAGCAGTACTTC	TRBJ2-7	TRBV2	TRBD2	NA
CASSLLAETNTGELFF	TGTGCCAGCAGCTTATTAGCCGAAACGAACACCGGGGAGCTGTTTTTT	TRBJ2-2	TRBV7-6	NA	NA
CASSLWTSGNSYEQYF	TGTGCCAGCAGCTTATGGACTAGCGGGAACTCCTACGAGCAGTACTTC	TRBJ2-7	TRBV11-3	TRBD2	NA
CASRPTSTDTQYF	TGTGCCAGCAGACCAACTAGCACAGATACGCAGTATTTT	TRBJ2-3	TRBV28	NA	NA
CASSSGEVGATEAFF	TGTGCCAGCAGCTCTGGGGAGGTCGGGGCCACTGAAGCTTTCTTT	TRBJ1-1	TRBV9	NA	once
CASSPGQGWTYEQYF	TGTGCCAGCAGCCCTGGACAGGGTTGGACGTACGAGCAGTACTTC	TRBJ2-7	TRBV7-8	TRBD1	NA
CSVVEDREGTEAFF	TGCAGCGTTGTAGAGGACAGGGAGGGCACTGAAGCTTTCTTT	TRBJ1-1	TRBV29-1	TRBD1	NA
CASSLDSSGNTIYF	TGTGCCAGCAGCTTAGACAGCTCTGGAAACACCATATATTTT	TRBJ1-3	TRBV7-8	NA	NA
CASSDRDGLRHQETQYF	TGCGCCAGCAGCGACCGGGACGGACTAAGACACCAAGAGACCCAGTACTTC	TRBJ2-5	TRBV5-1	NA	NA
CASSYTDGYEQYF	TGTGCCAGCAGTTACACTGATGGCTACGAGCAGTACTTC	TRBJ2-7	TRBV6-5	NA	once
CASSDLQPGGDPYEQYF	TGTGCCAGCAGTGATCTCCAGCCAGGCGGGGACCCCTACGAGCAGTACTTC	TRBJ2-7	TRBV6-1	NA	NA
CASSSISSGNTIYF	TGTGCCAGCAGTTCGATCAGCTCTGGAAACACCATATATTTT	TRBJ1-3	TRBV27	NA	NA
CATTETPNYEQYF	TGTGCCACCACAGAAACCCCCAACTACGAGCAGTACTTC	TRBJ2-7	TRBV7-9	NA	NA
CAWNKGPEAFF	TGTGCCTGGAATAAGGGGCCTGAAGCTTTCTTT	TRBJ1-1	TRBV30	NA	NA